The entry below describes one T cell receptor (beta chain). These data are taken from a study of blood T cell repertoires in COVID-19. The wider study: The cDNA or gDNA used as material had been derived from T cells, B-cell-depleted T cells, or PBMCs.

Germline V lookup: CDR1 SGDLS, CDR2 YYNGEE. The CDR3 extends over 15 amino acids. Germline trimming cut 1 base from V and 6 bases from J; bases unmatched to any gene: 7. TCRdb's table, derived via immunoSEQ multiplex PCR, lists solely in-frame clones and lacks some. The sample lists approximately 320,000 clones, 87% occurring once. This clonotype originated in a woman under 30 who had recovered from COVID-19. The sample taken for sequencing was PBMCs or T cells enriched from blood (not recorded which). The J gene is TRBJ2-1, the V gene TRBV9, with 7 bases aligning to TRBD2. The CDR3 nucleotides are TGTGCCAGCAGCGTATGGCGGGAGACCGGCAATGAGCAGTTCTTC. Its translation: CASSVWRETGNEQFF.